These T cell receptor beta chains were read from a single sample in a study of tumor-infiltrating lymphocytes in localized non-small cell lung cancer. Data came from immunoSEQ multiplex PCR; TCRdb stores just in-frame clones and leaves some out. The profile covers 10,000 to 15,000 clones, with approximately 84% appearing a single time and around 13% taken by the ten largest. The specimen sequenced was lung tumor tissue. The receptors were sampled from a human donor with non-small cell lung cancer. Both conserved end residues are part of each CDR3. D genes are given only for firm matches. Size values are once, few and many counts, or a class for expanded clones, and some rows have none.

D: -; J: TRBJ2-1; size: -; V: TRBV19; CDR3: CASSIGQGAYNEQFF; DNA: TGTGCCAGTAGTATTGGCCAGGGAGCCTACAATGAGCAGTTCTTC
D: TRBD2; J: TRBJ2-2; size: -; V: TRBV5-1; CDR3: CASKGPREGNTGELFF; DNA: TGCGCCAGCAAAGGTCCCCGGGAGGGTAACACCGGGGAGCTGTTTTTT
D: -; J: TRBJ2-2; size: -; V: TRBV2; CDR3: CASSEERLGGELFF; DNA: TGTGCCAGCAGTGAAGAGAGGCTGGGCGGGGAGCTGTTTTTT
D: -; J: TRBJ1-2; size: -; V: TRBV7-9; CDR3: CASRDHNGEEGYTF; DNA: TGTGCCAGCAGGGACCACAATGGGGAAGAAGGCTACACCTTC
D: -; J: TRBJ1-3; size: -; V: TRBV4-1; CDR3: CASSQGKGEGNTIYF; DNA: TGCGCCAGCAGCCAAGGGAAAGGGGAGGGAAACACCATATATTTT
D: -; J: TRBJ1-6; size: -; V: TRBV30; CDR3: CAWQTGTLSSYNSPLHF; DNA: TGTGCCTGGCAAACCGGGACACTTAGCTCCTATAATTCACCCCTCCACTTT
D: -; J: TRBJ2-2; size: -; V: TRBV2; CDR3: CASSGSNTGELFF; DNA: TGTGCCAGCAGTGGTTCTAACACCGGGGAGCTGTTTTTT
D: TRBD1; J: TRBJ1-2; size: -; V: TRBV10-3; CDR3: CAISEADRAHYGYTF; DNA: TGTGCCATCAGTGAGGCCGACAGGGCGCACTATGGCTACACCTTC
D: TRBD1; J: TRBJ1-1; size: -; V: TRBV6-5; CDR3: CAILDREVTEAFF; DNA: TGTGCCATTTTAGACAGGGAAGTCACTGAAGCTTTCTTT
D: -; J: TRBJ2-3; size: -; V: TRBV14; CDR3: CASSQYHGIGGSTDTQYF; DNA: TGTGCCAGCAGCCAGTACCACGGTATAGGGGGTTCTACAGATACGCAGTATTTT
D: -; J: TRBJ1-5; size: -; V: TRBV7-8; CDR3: CASSLGGQYQPQHF; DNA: TGTGCCAGCAGCTTAGGCGGACAGTACCAGCCCCAGCATTTT
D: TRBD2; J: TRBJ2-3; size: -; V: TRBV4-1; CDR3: CASSLGLDTDTQYF; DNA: TGCGCCAGCAGCCTTGGACTAGACACAGATACGCAGTATTTT
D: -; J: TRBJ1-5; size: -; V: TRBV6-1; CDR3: CASADQTGNQPQHF; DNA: TGTGCCAGCGCCGATCAGACAGGAAATCAGCCCCAGCATTTT
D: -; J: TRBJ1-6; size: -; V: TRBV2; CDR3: CASSEGQPNFWSPLHF; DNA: TGTGCCAGCAGTGAAGGTCAGCCGAATTTTTGGTCACCCCTCCACTTT
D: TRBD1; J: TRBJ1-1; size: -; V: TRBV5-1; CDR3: CASSLIPGGGNTEAFF; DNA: TGCGCCAGCAGCTTGATTCCAGGGGGCGGAAACACTGAAGCTTTCTTT
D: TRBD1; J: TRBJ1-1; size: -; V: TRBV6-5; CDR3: CASRQTGGPVAFF; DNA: TGTGCCAGCAGACAGACAGGGGGCCCGGTAGCTTTCTTT
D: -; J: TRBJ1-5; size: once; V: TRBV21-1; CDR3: CASSGRRTKAGEPQHF; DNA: TGTGCCAGCAGCGGGAGGAGGACTAAAGCGGGAGAGCCCCAGCATTTT
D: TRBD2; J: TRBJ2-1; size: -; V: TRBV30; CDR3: CAGYTRGAYNEQFF; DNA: TGTGCCGGGTATACGCGGGGGGCCTACAATGAGCAGTTCTTC
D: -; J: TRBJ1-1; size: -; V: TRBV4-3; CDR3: CASSQDPAGVLAEAFF; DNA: TGCGCCAGCAGCCAAGATCCGGCAGGGGTTCTCGCTGAAGCTTTCTTT
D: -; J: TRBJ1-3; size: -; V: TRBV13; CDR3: CASSKGQPSGNTIYF; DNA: TGTGCCAGCAGCAAAGGACAGCCTTCTGGAAACACCATATATTTT